These 24 T cell receptor beta chains were all obtained from the same sample, sequenced in a study of shared clonotypes between healthy human individuals (dated by TCRdb to 2020 to 2021). The library was built by means of the immunoSEQ multiplex PCR assay. Sourced from immuneACCESS, this table was stored by TCRdb with only in-frame sequences that have V and J called. A share of the clones is absent; for the studies checked, an unresolved V gene accounts for under half, and the remainder has no known explanation. The sample table shows around 510,000 clones, and about 96% are seen once. The top ten constitute around 0.067% of the sample. Sequenced: naive CD4+ T cells sorted from blood. Taken with the paper, the label for cell subset or site translates to: CD45RA+ positively selected. The receptor source for this set is a woman in her twenties or thirties in good health.

This chain connects TRBV5-5 to TRBJ2-1; weak D call: TRBD2 (5 bases). This CDR3 spans 16 amino acids. V gave up 4 bases and J gave up 5 bases, with 19 bases separating them. Germline-derived CDR1 and CDR2 are SGHKS and YYEKEE (reference sequence). For the CDR3, the DNA is TGTGCCAGCAGCCCGGAGGCTTTAGGAGGCCACAATGAGCAGTTCTTC. It translates to CASSPEALGGHNEQFF.

This chain joins TRBV20-1 and TRBJ2-5; no definite D call. CDR1 is DFQATT, CDR2 SNEGSKA, per germline (reference sequence). V lost 6 bases to trimming and J lost 3 bases, with 5 bases between them. This CDR3 contains 10 residues. CDR3 protein: CSAEEETQYF. The CDR3 DNA sequence: TGCAGTGCGGAAGAAGAGACCCAGTACTTC.

The V and J genes are TRBV14 and TRBJ1-1; D ambiguous. The CDR3 is 13 amino acids. Trimming cost V 0 bases and J 6 bases, with 8 bases left between them. Germline CDR1 reads SGHDN; CDR2 reads FVKESK. The CDR3 region is CASSQESPPEAFF. The CDR3 nucleotides read TGTGCCAGCAGCCAAGAAAGTCCTCCTGAAGCTTTCTTT.

The chain recombines TRBV10-3 with TRBJ2-1; TRBD2 agrees at 11 bases. Germline assignment: CDR1 ENHRY and CDR2 SYGVKD. Trimming cost V 8 bases and J 4 bases; bases outside gene matches: 7. The CDR3 spans 15 residues. The chain's CDR3 is CAISPGLAEYNEQFF. CDR3 DNA sequence: TGTGCCATCTCACCGGGACTAGCGGAGTACAATGAGCAGTTCTTC.

Notes on this clone: Distinct nucleotide sequences in the sample also encode this CDR3. The gene calls are TRBV25-1 and TRBJ2-2, with no clear D. In germline, CDR1 is MGHDK, CDR2 SYGVNS. Trimming took off 3 bases at V and 4 bases at J, with 3 bases between the two ends. This CDR3 contains 12 residues. The CDR3 region is CASSEATGELFF. The CDR3 coding sequence is TGTGCCAGCAGTGAGGCCACCGGGGAGCTGTTTTTT.

The gene calls are TRBV5-6 and TRBJ2-3, with D perhaps matching TRBD1 (6 bases). The germline V gene encodes CDR1 SGHDT and CDR2 YYEEEE. The CDR3 consists of 15 residues. Trimming removed 5 bases at V and 3 bases at J, with 16 bases between. In nucleotides, the CDR3 is TGTGCCAGCAGTACCGCAACAGGGTCTACAGATACGCAGTATTTT. Residues: CASSTATGSTDTQYF.

The chain combines TRBV5-1 with TRBJ2-7; TRBD1 matches 7 bases. Per the germline V gene, CDR1 is SGHRS and CDR2 is YFSETQ. The CDR3 length is 14 residues. The junction had 6 bases not matched to a gene; V was cut back by 4 bases and J by 2 bases. Written as DNA, the CDR3 is TGCGCCAGCAGCCCGGGGACAGCCACCTACGAGCAGTACTTC. This sequence encodes CASSPGTATYEQYF.

This sequence joins TRBV11-2 and TRBJ2-1; 11 nucleotides align to TRBD2. Germline CDR1 is SGHAT and CDR2 is FQNNGV. V lost 2 bases and J lost 7; bases outside the gene matches: 4. The CDR3 contains 15 residues. CDR3 nucleotides: TGTGCCAGCAGCTTACGACTAGCGGGAAGGAATGAGCAGTTCTTC. It codes for CASSLRLAGRNEQFF. Full variable domain (missing parts from reference TRBV11-2 and TRBJ2-1): EAGVAQSPRYKIIEKRQSVAFWCNPISGHATLYWYQQILGQGPKLLIQFQNNGVVDDSQLPKDRFSAERLKGVDSTLKIQPAKLEDSAVYLCASSLRLAGRNEQFFGPGTRLTVL.

The chain has TRBV18 and TRBJ2-5, with D tentatively TRBD1 (5 bases). The V end was cut by 4 bases, the J end by 5 bases, with 14 bases between. From germline, CDR1 is KGHSH and CDR2 LQKENI. CDR3 length: 14 residues. CDR3 in amino acids: CASSQTTGVETQYF. Here the CDR3 DNA reads TGTGCCAGCTCACAAACCACAGGTGTCGAGACCCAGTACTTC.

This chain links TRBV5-1 with TRBJ2-7; TRBD2 agrees at 9 bases. The CDR3 runs to 14 residues. Germline loops: CDR1 SGHRS, CDR2 YFSETQ. V lost 5 bases and J lost 6; bases outside the gene matches: 9. CDR3 protein: CASRVSSGSSEQYF. DNA for the CDR3: TGCGCCAGCAGGGTGAGTAGCGGGAGTTCCGAGCAGTACTTC. Drawing the rest from reference TRBV5-1 and TRBJ2-7, the complete variable domain is KAGVTQTPRYLIKTRGQQVTLSCSPISGHRSVSWYQQTPGQGLQFLFEYFSETQRNKGNFPGRFSGRQFSNSRSEMNVSTLELGDSALYLCASRVSSGSSEQYFGPGTRLTVT.

The chain uses TRBV28 and TRBJ2-4; D possibly matches TRBD1 or TRBD2 (5 bases each). The CDR3 totals 14 residues. With 2 bases removed from V and 2 bases from J, the gap between germline ends came to 7 bases. Germline-derived CDR1 and CDR2 are MDHEN and SYDVKM. The CDR3 sequence: CASSLEGTKNIQYF. In DNA form, the CDR3 reads TGTGCCAGCAGTTTAGAGGGGACCAAAAACATTCAGTACTTC.

This chain uses TRBV5-1 with TRBJ2-3; 7 bases line up with TRBD2. Germline CDR1 reads SGHRS; CDR2 reads YFSETQ. This CDR3 spans 15 amino acids. V trimming: 0 bases; J trimming: 4 bases; junction bases outside the gene matches: 5. CDR3 nucleotides: TGCGCCAGCAGCTTGGCAAGCGGGGCTGCAGATACGCAGTATTTT. It is translated as CASSLASGAADTQYF. The full variable domain, completed using reference TRBV5-1 and TRBJ2-3, is KAGVTQTPRYLIKTRGQQVTLSCSPISGHRSVSWYQQTPGQGLQFLFEYFSETQRNKGNFPGRFSGRQFSNSRSEMNVSTLELGDSALYLCASSLASGAADTQYFGPGTRLTVL.

This chain joins TRBV5-1 and TRBJ2-3; D might be TRBD2 (6 bases). V dropped 4 bases and J dropped 6 bases, with 15 bases sitting between them. The CDR3 extends over 14 amino acids. The germline gives CDR1 SGHRS, CDR2 YFSETQ. CDR3 nucleotide sequence: TGCGCCAGCAGCACCGGAGGGGCAGCGGATACGCAGTATTTT. Residues: CASSTGGAADTQYF.

This chain's CDR3 is CASSFQGRVYEQYF. CDR3 in DNA: TGTGCCAGCAGTTTCCAGGGTAGGGTTTACGAGCAGTACTTC. This chain connects TRBV28 to TRBJ2-7; weak D call: TRBD1 (5 bases). With 3 bases removed from V and 4 bases from J, the gap between germline ends came to 13 bases. Germline V gene sequence: CDR1 MDHEN, CDR2 SYDVKM. This CDR3 is built from 14 residues. The full variable domain, with the rest looked up from reference TRBV28 and TRBJ2-7, is DVKVTQSSRYLVKRTGEKVFLECVQDMDHENMFWYRQDPGLGLRLIYFSYDVKMKEKGDIPEGYSVSREKKERFSLILESASTNQTSMYLCASSFQGRVYEQYFGPGTRLTVT.

The chain combines TRBV30 with TRBJ2-3, with D possibly TRBD1 on 5 matching bases. This CDR3 is built from 17 residues. The germline V gene has CDR1 GTSNPN and CDR2 SVGIG (reference sequence). V gave up 2 bases and J gave up 5 bases, with 23 bases separating them. The DNA of the CDR3 is TGTGCCTGGAGTCTCAGCAGGACAAGTGACCTCGGAGATACGCAGTATTTT. Its translation: CAWSLSRTSDLGDTQYF.

Written as DNA, the CDR3 is TGTGCCAGTAGTATTTTACAGATCCTGAACACCGGGGAGCTGTTTTTT. Protein: CASSILQILNTGELFF. The V call is TRBV19, the J call TRBJ2-2, with unresolved D. The CDR3 totals 16 residues. The V and J ends lost 3 bases and 1 base respectively, with 12 bases between them. The V gene's germline CDR1 is LNHDA and CDR2 SQIVND (reference sequence).

The V call is TRBV21-1, the J call TRBJ1-2; the table gives TRBD1 as D, unverified against the DNA. TRBV21-1 is recorded as a pseudogene. This CDR3 is 15 amino acids long. The CDR3 sequence is CASLRDTTRGYGYTF. CDR3 bases: TGTGCCAGCCTCCGGGACACCACCCGGGGCTATGGCTACACCTTC.

Points on this clone: Other DNA sequences in this specimen translate into the identical CDR3. The chain joins TRBV7-2 to TRBJ1-5; D is ambiguous. The V gene lost 1 base and the J gene lost 4 bases, with 5 bases spanning the gap. CDR3 length: 13 amino acids. In germline, CDR1 is SGHTA, CDR2 FQGNSA. CDR3 region: CASSLGQNQPQHF. The CDR3 DNA is TGTGCCAGCAGCTTAGGGCAAAATCAGCCCCAGCATTTT.

This chain uses TRBV7-7 with TRBJ2-5, with TRBD2 as a possible D gene (5 bases). CDR1 SSHAT and CDR2 FNYEAQ come from the germline V gene (reference sequence). This CDR3 has 13 amino acids. Trimming cost V 6 bases and J 7 bases, with 15 bases left between them. CDR3: CASSSAEGGTQYF. CDR3 DNA sequence: TGTGCCAGCAGTTCAGCGGAAGGAGGGACCCAGTACTTC.

The rearrangement uses TRBV30 and TRBJ2-7; 7 positions agree with TRBD1. From germline, CDR1 is GTSNPN and CDR2 SVGIG (reference sequence). V was clipped by 1 base and J by 3 bases; unmatched bases: 3. This CDR3 region has 13 residues. The CDR3 DNA sequence: TGTGCCTGGAGTGCGACAGGGCGCTACGAGCAGTACTTC. Protein: CAWSATGRYEQYF.

The genes are TRBV27 and TRBJ2-7; D is perhaps TRBD1 or TRBD2 (5 bases each). The germline V gene encodes CDR1 MNHEY and CDR2 SMNVEV (reference sequence). This CDR3 has 14 amino acids. Trimming left V 6 bases short and J 2 bases short, with 14 bases between. The CDR3 loop is CASRPLGRTYEQYF. DNA for the CDR3: TGTGCCAGCAGGCCCTTGGGACGGACCTACGAGCAGTACTTC.

The chain has TRBV19 and TRBJ2-5, with 7 bases identical to TRBD1. The J segment lost 4 bases and the V segment lost 5 bases, leaving 10 bases of the junction unmatched. Germline CDR1 reads LNHDA; CDR2 reads SQIVND (reference sequence). The CDR3 spans 15 residues. This CDR3 reads CASSPRQGFGETQYF. In DNA, the CDR3 is TGTGCCAGTAGTCCACGACAGGGATTTGGAGAGACCCAGTACTTC.

The chain uses TRBV28 and TRBJ1-1; no reliable D call. V dropped 10 bases and J dropped 4 bases, with 16 bases sitting between them. The CDR3 spans 13 residues. Germline CDR1 reads MDHEN; CDR2 reads SYDVKM. Here the CDR3 reads CAIEKGDGTEAFF. CDR3 DNA: TGTGCCATCGAAAAGGGTGATGGCACTGAAGCTTTCTTT.

V usage is TRBV29-1 and J usage is TRBJ2-2, with 10 positions matching TRBD2. The junction had 7 bases not matched to a gene; V was cut back by 6 bases and J by 6 bases. CDR3 length: 14 amino acids. The germline gives CDR1 SQVTM, CDR2 ANQGSEA. CDR3 DNA sequence: TGCAGCGTCCACGAGCGGGAGGGCGCCGGGGAGCTGTTTTTT. This sequence encodes CSVHEREGAGELFF.